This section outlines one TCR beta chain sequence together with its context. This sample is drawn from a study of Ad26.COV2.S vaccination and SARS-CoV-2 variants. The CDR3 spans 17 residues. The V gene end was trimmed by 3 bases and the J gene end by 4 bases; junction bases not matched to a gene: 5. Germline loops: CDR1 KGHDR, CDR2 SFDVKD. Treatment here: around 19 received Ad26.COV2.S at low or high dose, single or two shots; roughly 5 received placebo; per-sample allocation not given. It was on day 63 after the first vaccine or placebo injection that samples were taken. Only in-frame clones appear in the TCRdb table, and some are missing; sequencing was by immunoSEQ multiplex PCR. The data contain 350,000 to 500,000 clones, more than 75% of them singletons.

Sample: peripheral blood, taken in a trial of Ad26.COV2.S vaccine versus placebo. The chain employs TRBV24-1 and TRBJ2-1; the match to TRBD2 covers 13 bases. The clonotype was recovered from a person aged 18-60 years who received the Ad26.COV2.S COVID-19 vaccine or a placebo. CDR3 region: CATSDPATSGGYNEQFF. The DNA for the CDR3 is TGTGCCACCAGTGATCCAGCGACTAGCGGGGGGTACAATGAGCAGTTCTTC.